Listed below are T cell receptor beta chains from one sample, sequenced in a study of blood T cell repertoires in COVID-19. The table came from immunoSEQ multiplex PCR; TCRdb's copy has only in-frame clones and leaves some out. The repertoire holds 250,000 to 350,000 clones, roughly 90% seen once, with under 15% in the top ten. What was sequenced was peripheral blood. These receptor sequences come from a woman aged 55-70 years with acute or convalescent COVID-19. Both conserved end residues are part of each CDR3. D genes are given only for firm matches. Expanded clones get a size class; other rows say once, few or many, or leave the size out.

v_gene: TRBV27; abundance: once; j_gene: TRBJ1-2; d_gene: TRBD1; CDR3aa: CASSLGTAYGYTF; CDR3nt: TGTGCCAGCAGCCTGGGGACAGCTTATGGCTACACCTTC
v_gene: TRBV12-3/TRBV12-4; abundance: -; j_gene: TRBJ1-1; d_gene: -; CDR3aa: CASLGHPNTEAFF; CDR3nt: TGTGCCAGCTTGGGACACCCTAACACTGAAGCTTTCTTT
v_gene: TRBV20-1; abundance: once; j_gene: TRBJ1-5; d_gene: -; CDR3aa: CSALGPQPQHF; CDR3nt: TGCAGTGCTCTGGGGCCTCAGCCCCAGCATTTT
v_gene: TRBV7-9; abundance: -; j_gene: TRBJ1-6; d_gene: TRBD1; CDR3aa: CASSFGDRTYNSPLHF; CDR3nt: TGTGCCAGCAGCTTCGGGGACAGGACCTATAATTCACCCCTCCACTTT
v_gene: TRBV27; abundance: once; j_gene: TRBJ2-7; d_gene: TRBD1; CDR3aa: CASSFRDRGWYEQYF; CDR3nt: TGTGCCAGCAGTTTCCGGGACAGGGGATGGTACGAGCAGTACTTC
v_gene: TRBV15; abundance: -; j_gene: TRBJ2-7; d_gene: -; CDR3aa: CATSSGQGFEQYF; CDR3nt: TGTGCCACCAGCAGCGGTCAGGGGTTCGAGCAGTACTTC
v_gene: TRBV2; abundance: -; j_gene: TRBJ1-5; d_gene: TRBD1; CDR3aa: CASRYGQGSNQPQHF; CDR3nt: TGTGCCAGCAGATACGGACAGGGGAGCAATCAGCCCCAGCATTTT
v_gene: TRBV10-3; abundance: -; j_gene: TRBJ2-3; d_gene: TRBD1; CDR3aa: CAIRSGTGYTDTQYF; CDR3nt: TGTGCCATCAGATCCGGGACAGGATACACAGATACGCAGTATTTT
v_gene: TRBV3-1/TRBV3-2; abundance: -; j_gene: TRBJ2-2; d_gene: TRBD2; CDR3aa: CASSQDLASGGGVTGELFF; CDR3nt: TGTGCCAGCAGCCAAGATCTGGCTAGCGGGGGAGGCGTCACCGGGGAGCTGTTTTTT
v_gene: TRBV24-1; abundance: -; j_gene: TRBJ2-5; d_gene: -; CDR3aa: CATSDPTPGRETQYF; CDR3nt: TGTGCCACCAGTGATCCCACCCCTGGGAGGGAGACCCAGTACTTC
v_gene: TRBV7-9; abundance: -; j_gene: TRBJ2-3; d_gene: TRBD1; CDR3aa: CASSTVDRGYTDTQYF; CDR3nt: TGTGCCAGCAGCACCGTGGACAGGGGATACACAGATACGCAGTATTTT
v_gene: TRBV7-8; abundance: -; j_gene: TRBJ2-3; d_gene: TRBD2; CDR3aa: CASSWRKSGRVTDTQYF; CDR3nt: TGTGCCAGCAGCTGGCGCAAGTCCGGGAGGGTTACAGATACGCAGTATTTT
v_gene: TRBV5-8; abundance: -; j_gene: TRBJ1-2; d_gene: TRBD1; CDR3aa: CASSFFLGTGTRNYGYTF; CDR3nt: TGTGCCAGCAGCTTCTTCCTTGGGACAGGGACCAGGAACTATGGCTACACCTTC
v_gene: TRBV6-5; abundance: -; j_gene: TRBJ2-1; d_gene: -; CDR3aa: CASSSQRDLNNEQFF; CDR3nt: TGTGCCAGCAGTTCCCAACGGGACTTGAACAATGAGCAGTTCTTC
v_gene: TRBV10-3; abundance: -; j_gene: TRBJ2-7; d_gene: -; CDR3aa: CAISEGVDYEQYF; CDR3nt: TGTGCCATCAGTGAAGGGGTAGACTACGAGCAGTACTTC
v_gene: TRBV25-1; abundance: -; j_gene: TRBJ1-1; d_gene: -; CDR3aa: CASSLGTLNTEAFF; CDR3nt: TGTGCCAGCAGCCTCGGGACATTGAACACTGAAGCTTTCTTT
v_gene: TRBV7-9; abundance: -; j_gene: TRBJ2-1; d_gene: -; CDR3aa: CASSLGDTFNEQFF; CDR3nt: TGTGCCAGCAGCCTAGGAGACACTTTTAATGAGCAGTTCTTC
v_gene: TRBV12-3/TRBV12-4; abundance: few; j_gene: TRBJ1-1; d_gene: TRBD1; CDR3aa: CASIGTGVGAFF; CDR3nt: TGTGCCAGCATCGGGACAGGGGTTGGAGCTTTCTTT
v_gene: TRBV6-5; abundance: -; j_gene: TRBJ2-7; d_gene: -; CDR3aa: CASSYDRQASYEQYF; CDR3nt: TGTGCCAGCAGTTACGATAGACAGGCCTCCTACGAGCAGTACTTC
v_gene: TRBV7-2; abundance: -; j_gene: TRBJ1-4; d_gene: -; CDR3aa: CASSLGGLLTNEKLFF; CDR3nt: TGTGCCAGCAGCTTAGGGGGCCTACTAACTAATGAAAAACTGTTTTTT
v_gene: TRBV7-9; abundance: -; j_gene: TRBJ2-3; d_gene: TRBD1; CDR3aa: CASSAGQGGPDTQYF; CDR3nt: TGTGCCAGCAGCGCGGGACAGGGGGGACCAGATACGCAGTATTTT
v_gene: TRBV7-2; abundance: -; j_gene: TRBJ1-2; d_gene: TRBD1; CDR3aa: CASSQTGGQGPPYGYTF; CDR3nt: TGTGCCAGCAGCCAGACTGGAGGACAGGGGCCGCCCTATGGCTACACCTTC
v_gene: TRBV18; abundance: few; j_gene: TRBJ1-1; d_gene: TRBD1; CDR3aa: CASSPDPGGSTEAFF; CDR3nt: TGTGCCAGCTCACCCGACCCAGGGGGGAGCACTGAAGCTTTCTTT
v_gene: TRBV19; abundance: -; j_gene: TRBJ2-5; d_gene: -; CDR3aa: CASRPLIQGFQETQYF; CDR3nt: TGTGCCAGTAGACCCCTGATACAGGGTTTCCAAGAGACCCAGTACTTC
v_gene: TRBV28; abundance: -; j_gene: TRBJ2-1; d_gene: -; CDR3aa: CASSHAGGAVEQFF; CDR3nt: TGTGCCAGCAGCCATGCTGGGGGGGCCGTTGAGCAGTTCTTC
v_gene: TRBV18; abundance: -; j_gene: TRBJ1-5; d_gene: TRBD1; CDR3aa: CASSPRQGADNQPQHF; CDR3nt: TGTGCCAGCTCACCGAGACAGGGGGCAGACAATCAGCCCCAGCATTTT
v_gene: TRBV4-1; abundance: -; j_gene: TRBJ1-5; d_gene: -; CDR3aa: CASSQTTGPQPQHF; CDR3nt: TGCGCCAGCAGCCAGACTACAGGGCCTCAGCCCCAGCATTTT
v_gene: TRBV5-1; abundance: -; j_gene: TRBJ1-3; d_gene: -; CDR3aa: CASSLASGAYSGNTIYF; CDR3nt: TGCGCCAGCAGCTTGGCTTCAGGGGCCTACTCTGGAAACACCATATATTTT
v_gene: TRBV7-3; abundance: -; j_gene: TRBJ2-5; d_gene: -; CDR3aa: CASSLNFRVGETQYF; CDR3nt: TGTGCCAGCAGCTTAAATTTCAGGGTAGGAGAGACCCAGTACTTC
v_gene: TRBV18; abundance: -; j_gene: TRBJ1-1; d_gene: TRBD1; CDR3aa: CASSRRTGAMNTEAFF; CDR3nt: TGTGCCAGCTCGAGGAGGACAGGGGCGATGAACACTGAAGCTTTCTTT
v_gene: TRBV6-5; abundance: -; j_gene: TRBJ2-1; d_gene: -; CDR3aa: CASSYYHSRGHEQFF; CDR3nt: TGTGCCAGCAGTTACTACCACTCCAGGGGCCATGAGCAGTTCTTC
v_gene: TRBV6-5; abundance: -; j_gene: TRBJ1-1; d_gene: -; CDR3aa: CASAPGGTEAFF; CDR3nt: TGTGCCAGCGCCCCCGGGGGGACTGAAGCTTTCTTT
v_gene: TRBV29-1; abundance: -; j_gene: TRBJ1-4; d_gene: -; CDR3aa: CSVEDLEGVGEKLFF; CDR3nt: TGCAGCGTTGAAGATCTCGAGGGTGTCGGTGAAAAACTGTTTTTT
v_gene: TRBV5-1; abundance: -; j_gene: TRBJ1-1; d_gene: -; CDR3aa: CASSSYLNTEAFF; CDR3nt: TGCGCCAGCAGCTCCTACTTGAACACTGAAGCTTTCTTT
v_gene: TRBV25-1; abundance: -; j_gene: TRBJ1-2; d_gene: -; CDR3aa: CASSESPRYGYTF; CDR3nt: TGTGCCAGCAGTGAAAGCCCCCGTTATGGCTACACCTTC
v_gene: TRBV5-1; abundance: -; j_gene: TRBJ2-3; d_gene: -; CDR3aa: CASSTQQKRTDTQYF; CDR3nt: TGCGCCAGCAGCACCCAACAGAAGCGCACAGATACGCAGTATTTT
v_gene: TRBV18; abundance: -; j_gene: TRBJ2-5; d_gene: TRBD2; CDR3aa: CASSPRIGLAGDQETQYF; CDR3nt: TGTGCCAGCTCACCACGTATAGGGTTAGCGGGGGACCAAGAGACCCAGTACTTC
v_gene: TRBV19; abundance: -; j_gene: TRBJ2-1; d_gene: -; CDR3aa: CASSIMSGNNEQFF; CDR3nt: TGTGCCAGTAGTATAATGTCAGGCAACAATGAGCAGTTCTTC
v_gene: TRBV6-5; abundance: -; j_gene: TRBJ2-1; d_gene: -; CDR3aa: CASIGRNGEQFF; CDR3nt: TGTGCCAGCATAGGGAGGAATGGTGAGCAGTTCTTC
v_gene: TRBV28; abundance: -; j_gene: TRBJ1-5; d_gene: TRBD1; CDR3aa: CASNPTGTGVNQPQHF; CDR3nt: TGTGCCAGCAACCCCACCGGGACAGGGGTTAATCAGCCCCAGCATTTT
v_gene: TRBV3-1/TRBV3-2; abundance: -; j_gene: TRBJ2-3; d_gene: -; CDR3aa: CASSQVAGFADTQYF; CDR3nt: TGTGCCAGCAGCCAAGTCGCGGGTTTCGCAGATACGCAGTATTTT
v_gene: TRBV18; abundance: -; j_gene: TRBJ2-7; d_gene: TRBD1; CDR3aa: CASSPGDRGRYEQYF; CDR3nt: TGTGCCAGCTCACCTGGAGACAGGGGGCGATACGAGCAGTACTTC
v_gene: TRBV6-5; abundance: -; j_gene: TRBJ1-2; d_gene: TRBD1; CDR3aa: CASSPDRGRGDGYTF; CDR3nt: TGTGCCAGCAGTCCTGACAGGGGGCGAGGAGATGGCTACACCTTC
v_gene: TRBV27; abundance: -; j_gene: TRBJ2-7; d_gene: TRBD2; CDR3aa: CASSPLAGVPYEQYF; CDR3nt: TGTGCCAGCAGTCCTCTAGCGGGGGTCCCCTACGAGCAGTACTTC